One and the same sample provided the 29 T cell receptor beta chains below, sequenced in a study of identical twins. In TCRdb, the 5' RACE reads were re-called with MiXCR into one record per CDR3 protein. The table has 350,000 to 400,000 distinct CDR3 sequences, about 10% seen once. Sequenced: naive T cells sorted from blood. The receptors were sampled from a woman aged 45-60 years in good health.

The J gene is TRBJ1-4, the V gene TRBV10-2; 7 bases align to TRBD1. CDR3 length: 15 amino acids. After removal of 2 bases from V and 5 bases from J, the junction contained 5 bases not matched to a gene. Germline V gene data show CDR1 as WSHSY and CDR2 as SAAADI. In DNA, the CDR3 is TGCGCCAGCAGTGAGCGGACAGGACGAAATGAAAAACTGTTTTTT. As protein: CASSERTGRNEKLFF.

Only a few counts were recorded for this clonotype. This chain connects TRBV12-3 or TRBV12-4 to TRBJ2-1, with TRBD2 matching over 11 bases. This CDR3 spans 16 amino acids. Trimming took 3 bases from V and 2 from J; bases not matched to a gene: 3. The CDR3 DNA follows: TGTGCCAGCAGTTTCGGGACTAGCGGTGCCTACAATGAGCAGTTCTTC. Translation: CASSFGTSGAYNEQFF.

This clonotype was recorded at least ten times. The chain couples TRBV10-3 to TRBJ2-2; D not certain. Trimming cost V 11 bases and J 6 bases, with 13 bases left between them. The CDR3 covers 12 residues. Germline loops: CDR1 ENHRY, CDR2 SYGVKD. Here the CDR3 reads CAANGYAGELFF. In DNA, the CDR3 is TGTGCCGCTAACGGGTACGCCGGGGAGCTGTTTTTT.

This clonotype appeared a few times. The chain carries TRBV5-1 and TRBJ2-3; 14 bases align to TRBD2. There are 15 residues in the CDR3. Germline V CDR1 and CDR2: SGHRS, YFSETQ. The V gene end was trimmed by 3 bases and the J gene end by 6 bases; junction bases not matched to a gene: 3. The CDR3 here is CASSSGLAGVDTQYF. The DNA for the CDR3 is TGCGCCAGCAGCTCGGGACTAGCGGGAGTGGATACGCAGTATTTT.

This clonotype has a handful of counts. J is TRBJ2-7 and V is TRBV29-1; no definite D call. Germline V gene data show CDR1 as SQVTM and CDR2 as ANQGSEA. Trimming stripped 5 bases from V and 0 bases from J, with 11 bases between. This CDR3 has 13 amino acids. Written as DNA, the CDR3 is TGCAGCGTTAGGGTGGAGAGCTCCTACGAGCAGTACTTC. Its protein product is CSVRVESSYEQYF.

This clonotype was seen repeatedly, ten times or more. V and J are TRBV7-2 and TRBJ2-1; D is unresolved. The CDR3 has 14 amino acids. The V and J ends lost 2 bases and 2 bases respectively, with 7 bases between them. From germline, CDR1 is SGHTA and CDR2 FQGNSA. The CDR3: CASSLIEAYNEQFF. DNA of the CDR3: TGTGCCAGCAGCTTAATAGAGGCCTACAATGAGCAGTTCTTC.

This clonotype was counted many times. This sequence joins TRBV12-3 or TRBV12-4 and TRBJ2-5, with TRBD1 matching 8 bases. The CDR3 covers 13 residues. V was clipped by 6 bases and J by 7 bases; unmatched bases: 7. DNA for the CDR3: TGTGCCAGCAGCCTTAAAGACAGGGGGACCCAGTACTTC. It translates to CASSLKDRGTQYF.

CDR3 sequence: CASSTTGTHSYEQYF. The CDR3 DNA follows: TGTGCCAGCAGTACTACCGGGACGCACTCCTACGAGCAGTACTTC. V gene TRBV6-5 combines with J gene TRBJ2-7; D possibly uses TRBD1 or TRBD2 (5 bases each). The CDR3 spans 15 residues. CDR1 MNHEY and CDR2 SVGAGI come from the germline V gene. Trimming left V 5 bases short and J 0 bases short, with 14 bases between.

V usage is TRBV24-1 and J usage is TRBJ2-2; TRBD2 matches 13 bases. V lost 5 bases to trimming and J lost 3 bases; unmatched junction nucleotides: 8. The CDR3 has 18 amino acids. Germline-derived CDR1 and CDR2 are KGHDR and SFDVKD. The DNA for the CDR3 is TGTGCCACCAGTGGAGGGGGCGGACTAGCGGGGGACACCGGGGAGCTGTTTTTT. Amino acids: CATSGGGGLAGDTGELFF.

This clonotype has more than one count but fewer than ten. The gene calls are TRBV30 and TRBJ2-2, with 7 bases that match TRBD1. Unmatched junction bases numbered 3, after V lost 3 bases and J lost 5 bases. CDR1 and CDR2 from the germline V gene are GTSNPN and SVGIG (reference sequence). The CDR3 length is 13 residues. CDR3: CAWRPGGTGELFF. CDR3 nucleotides: TGTGCCTGGAGGCCAGGGGGAACCGGGGAGCTGTTTTTT.

This clonotype has a handful of counts. This chain connects TRBV20-1 to TRBJ2-7, with D hard to call. Trimming removed 0 bases at V and 4 bases at J, with 10 bases between. This CDR3 contains 13 residues. CDR1 and CDR2 from the germline V gene are DFQATT and SNEGSKA (reference sequence). CDR3 bases: TGCAGTGCTAGAGATTTAGAGACGTACGAGCAGTACTTC. Translation: CSARDLETYEQYF.

V usage is TRBV7-6 and J usage is TRBJ2-2; D is perhaps TRBD1 or TRBD2 (6 bases each). Deletions cut 5 bases from V and 4 bases from J, with 14 bases between. CDR1 SGHVS and CDR2 FNYEAQ come from the germline V gene. The CDR3 contains 15 residues. In DNA, the CDR3 is TGTGCCAGCAGCCGCGGGACACTGTCCACCGGGGAGCTGTTTTTT. This gives the protein CASSRGTLSTGELFF.

This clonotype was seen ten or more times. This sequence joins TRBV20-1 and TRBJ2-1; weak D call: TRBD2 (6 bases). The CDR3 extends over 14 amino acids. Trimming took 2 bases from V and 4 from J, leaving 12 bases between them. Per the germline V gene, CDR1 is DFQATT and CDR2 is SNEGSKA (reference sequence). Written as DNA, the CDR3 is TGCAGTGCTAGATTAGCGGAGGCTTACAATGAGCAGTTCTTC. Protein sequence: CSARLAEAYNEQFF.

This chain joins TRBV19 and TRBJ1-2; D ambiguous. The CDR3 is made up of 13 amino acids. Looked up from germline, CDR1 is LNHDA and CDR2 is SQIVND (reference sequence). V lost 3 bases to trimming and J lost 7 bases, with 12 bases between them. The CDR3 sequence is CASSIGQNGGYTF. The CDR3 bases are TGTGCCAGTAGTATTGGGCAGAATGGTGGCTACACCTTC.

This clonotype was counted a few times. V and J are TRBV30 and TRBJ1-1, with D unresolved. The ends were cut back, 4 bases at V and 5 bases at J, with 11 bases in the middle. The CDR3 runs to 12 residues. The V gene's germline CDR1 is GTSNPN and CDR2 SVGIG (reference sequence). The CDR3 reads CAWTLRGTEAFF. In nucleotides, the CDR3 is TGTGCCTGGACGCTTAGAGGGACTGAAGCTTTCTTT. The full variable domain, in which reference TRBV30 and TRBJ1-1 provide the parts outside the CDR3, is SQTIHQWPATLVQPVGSPLSLECTVEGTSNPNLYWYRQAAGRGLQLLFYSVGIGQISSEVPQNLSASRPQDRQFILSSKKLLLSDSGFYLCAWTLRGTEAFFGQGTRLTVV.

The chain has TRBV5-1 and TRBJ2-7, with TRBD1 identical over 10 bases. Germline CDR1 is SGHRS and CDR2 is YFSETQ. V lost 3 bases and J lost 5; bases outside the gene matches: 5. CDR3 length equals 14 residues. In DNA, the CDR3 is TGCGCCAGCAGCTCGGGACAGGGGAACAACGAGCAGTACTTC. This sequence encodes CASSSGQGNNEQYF.

The chain is built from TRBV15 and TRBJ2-4; D call uncertain. In germline, CDR1 is LNHNV, CDR2 YYDKDF (reference sequence). V lost 5 bases and J lost 0, with 14 bases in between. The CDR3 extends over 16 amino acids. The CDR3 loop is CATSAIGGLAKNIQYF. The CDR3, as DNA: TGTGCCACCAGCGCCATTGGCGGTCTAGCCAAAAACATTCAGTACTTC.

The chain recombines TRBV27 with TRBJ2-7; D is ambiguous. Trimming removed 0 bases at V and 4 bases at J, with 13 bases between. This CDR3 has 15 residues. CDR1 is MNHEY and CDR2 is SMNVEV in the germline V gene (reference sequence). CDR3: CASSLSILGWYEQYF. The CDR3 DNA follows: TGTGCCAGCAGTTTATCGATCCTAGGGTGGTACGAGCAGTACTTC.

This chain connects TRBV19 to TRBJ1-2; D not resolved. The CDR3 covers 13 residues. Trimming left V 6 bases short and J 7 bases short, with 15 bases between. Germline CDR1 reads LNHDA; CDR2 reads SQIVND (reference sequence). The CDR3: CASRNLKELGYTF. The CDR3 DNA follows: TGTGCCAGTAGAAACCTCAAGGAGCTTGGCTACACCTTC. Full variable domain (rest looked up from reference TRBV19 and TRBJ1-2): DGGITQSPKYLFRKEGQNVTLSCEQNLNHDAMYWYRQDPGQGLRLIYYSQIVNDFQKGDIAEGYSVSREKKESFPLTVTSAQKNPTAFYLCASRNLKELGYTFGSGTRLTVV.

This sequence joins TRBV20-1 and TRBJ2-1; TRBD1 matches 8 bases. The germline V gene has CDR1 DFQATT and CDR2 SNEGSKA (reference sequence). The V segment lost 2 bases and the J segment 7 bases; nucleotides outside the gene matches: 10. CDR3 length: 15 residues. Here the CDR3 DNA reads TGCAGTGCTAGATTCCCGGGGACAGGCCTTAATGAGCAGTTCTTC. Translating it yields CSARFPGTGLNEQFF.

This clonotype showed up just a few times. Relative to the germline gene, one junction end is altered; a read error may explain this. The chain combines TRBV7-3 with TRBJ2-1, with 11 bases that match TRBD2. The CDR3 spans 17 residues. CDR1 SGHTA and CDR2 FQGTGA come from the germline V gene. Here the CDR3 reads CASSRRGLAGTYHEQFF. Here the CDR3 DNA reads TGTGCCAGCAGCCGTAGAGGACTAGCGGGTACCTACCATGAGCAGTTCTTC.

This clonotype was picked up a small number of times. The gene calls are TRBV5-6 and TRBJ2-1, with 8 bases fitting TRBD2. Per germline, CDR1 SGHDT and CDR2 YYEEEE. CDR3 length equals 16 residues. Losses at the gene ends were 0 bases for V and 8 bases for J; bases not matched to a gene: 10. CDR3 bases: TGTGCCAGCAGCTTGGTTCGGGAGGGCCGTGGGGATGAGCAGTTCTTC. Translating it yields CASSLVREGRGDEQFF.

V is TRBV5-6 and J is TRBJ2-7; 10 nucleotides agree with TRBD2. The V gene's germline CDR1 is SGHDT and CDR2 YYEEEE. The V gene end was trimmed by 3 bases and the J gene end by 0 bases; junction bases not matched to a gene: 6. The CDR3 is made up of 16 amino acids. The CDR3 here is CASSSLTSGISYEQYF. The CDR3 nucleotides are TGTGCCAGCAGCTCCCTCACTAGCGGGATCTCCTACGAGCAGTACTTC.

The table lists this clonotype with a count of one. The chain couples TRBV18 to TRBJ1-4; no clear D gene. This CDR3 has 14 amino acids. V lost 3 bases and J lost 6, with 11 bases in between. Germline V gene data show CDR1 as KGHSH and CDR2 as LQKENI. CDR3 in amino acids: CASSPTGTDEKLFF. DNA for the CDR3: TGTGCCAGCTCACCTACGGGTACAGATGAAAAACTGTTTTTT.

This clonotype was counted ten times or more. V gene TRBV28 combines with J gene TRBJ2-1; D may match TRBD1 or TRBD2 (6 bases each). The CDR3 has 14 amino acids. CDR1 is MDHEN and CDR2 is SYDVKM in the germline V gene. V lost 5 bases and J 6 bases, leaving 14 bases between the germline ends. CDR3: CASSILEGGNEQFF. The CDR3 DNA is TGTGCCAGCAGTATACTTGAGGGGGGCAATGAGCAGTTCTTC.

This clonotype was recorded at least ten times. V is TRBV10-3 and J is TRBJ2-7; no clear D. Deletions cut 6 bases from V and 3 bases from J, with 9 bases between. The CDR3 runs 12 residues. In germline, CDR1 is ENHRY, CDR2 SYGVKD. The CDR3 protein is CAIRPEDYEQYF. The CDR3 region has the DNA TGTGCCATCAGGCCAGAGGACTACGAGCAGTACTTC.

This clonotype was seen a handful of times. The chain is built from TRBV20-1 and TRBJ2-3; 10 bases align to TRBD2. Germline trimming cut 5 bases from V and 2 bases from J; bases unmatched to any gene: 7. The length of the CDR3 is 15 residues. Germline V CDR1 and CDR2: DFQATT, SNEGSKA (reference sequence). The CDR3 coding sequence is TGCAGTGCTCCTCCGACTAGCGGGTACACAGATACGCAGTATTTT. It translates to CSAPPTSGYTDTQYF.

The rearrangement joins TRBV10-3 to TRBJ2-1; D is unclear. This CDR3 region has 16 residues. The ends were cut back, 6 bases at V and 0 bases at J, with 15 bases in the middle. Per germline, CDR1 ENHRY and CDR2 SYGVKD. The CDR3 spells CAIRTTGPSSYNEQFF. The CDR3 coding sequence is TGTGCCATCAGAACGACCGGTCCCAGCTCCTACAATGAGCAGTTCTTC.

In its sample, this clonotype was seen many times. The V gene is TRBV27, the J gene TRBJ1-2, with TRBD1 identical over 7 bases. CDR3 length: 13 amino acids. CDR1 and CDR2 (germline): MNHEY, SMNVEV (reference sequence). V lost 5 bases and J lost 1; bases outside the gene matches: 1. The CDR3 region is CASSRQGNYGYTF. The CDR3 nucleotides read TGTGCCAGCAGTCGACAGGGTAACTATGGCTACACCTTC.